A selection of T cell receptor beta chains follows, all from one sample in a study of T cells in Graves' hyperthyroidism and ophthalmopathy. TCRdb reprocessed the multiplex PCR reads via MiXCR and lists one record per CDR3 protein. Among approximately 610,000 distinct CDR3 sequences listed, roughly 17% were seen once. The sequencing input was blood. Receptors were obtained from a woman under 30 with Graves' hyperthyroidism. CDR3s include the opening cysteine and the closing phenylalanine or tryptophan. A D gene is named only where the DNA matches it firmly. Clone size is shown for a subset of rows, as once, few, many or a class of expanded clone.

d_call,j_call,v_call,cdr3_length,clone_size,cdr3_aa,cdr3_nt
TRBD1,TRBJ2-5,TRBV5-1,16,.,CASSSGTGASQETQYF,TGCGCCAGCAGCTCGGGGACAGGGGCAAGTCAAGAGACCCAGTACTTC
TRBD2,TRBJ2-7,TRBV5-6,15,many,CASSFVGLAVGEQYF,TGTGCCAGCAGCTTCGTCGGACTAGCGGTGGGGGAGCAGTACTTC
.,TRBJ2-2,TRBV5-6,13,.,CASSPVITGELFF,TGTGCCAGCAGCCCCGTGATCACCGGGGAGCTGTTTTTT
TRBD1,TRBJ1-1,TRBV3-1,16,many,CASSQDFRTGGLKAFF,TGTGCCAGCAGCCAAGACTTCAGGACAGGGGGTTTGAAAGCTTTCTTT
.,TRBJ2-1,TRBV7-9,20,many,CASSNPLTSRDRGTYNEQFF,TGTGCCAGCAGCAACCCCCTCACGTCGAGGGACCGGGGGACTTACAATGAGCAGTTCTTC
.,TRBJ1-1,TRBV7-9,13,few,CASSPWRDLEAFF,TGTGCCAGCAGCCCTTGGAGAGACCTCGAAGCTTTCTTT
.,TRBJ2-6,TRBV4-3,16,.,CASSQEAHSGANVLTF,TGCGCCAGCAGCCAAGAAGCCCACTCTGGGGCCAACGTCCTGACTTTC
.,TRBJ2-5,TRBV20-1,12,many,CSARRQVETQYF,TGCAGTGCTCGACGTCAGGTGGAGACCCAGTACTTC
TRBD2,TRBJ2-1,TRBV25-1,17,few,CASTGTSGASLGNEQFF,TGTGCCAGCACGGGGACTAGCGGGGCCAGCCTAGGTAATGAGCAGTTCTTC
TRBD1,TRBJ2-6,TRBV7-8,17,many,CASSRGTAYSGANVLTF,TGTGCCAGCAGCCGAGGGACAGCGTACTCTGGGGCCAACGTCCTGACTTTC
TRBD2,TRBJ2-3,TRBV9,16,few,CASSVGTSASTDTQYF,TGTGCCAGCAGCGTAGGGACTAGCGCCAGCACAGATACGCAGTATTTT
TRBD2,TRBJ2-1,TRBV6-2/TRBV6-3,18,.,CASSMGLAGARLYNEQFF,TGTGCCAGCAGTATGGGACTAGCGGGGGCCCGCCTCTACAATGAGCAGTTCTTC
.,TRBJ1-5,TRBV12-3/TRBV12-4,14,.,CASSLPGVNQPQHF,TGTGCCAGCAGCTTACCCGGGGTGAATCAGCCCCAGCATTTT
.,TRBJ1-2,TRBV12-3/TRBV12-4,14,few,CASTGGHREVGYTF,TGTGCCAGCACGGGGGGTCACAGGGAAGTTGGCTACACCTTC
.,TRBJ2-1,TRBV20-1,11,.,CSATYYNEQFF,TGCAGTGCCACTTATTACAATGAGCAGTTCTTC
TRBD2,TRBJ2-3,TRBV20-1,16,many,CSASEAGGPSPDTQYF,TGCAGTGCTAGTGAAGCGGGAGGGCCCTCGCCAGATACGCAGTATTTT
.,TRBJ1-1,TRBV29-1,13,.,CSVALSTNTEAFF,TGCAGCGTTGCTCTTTCGACGAACACTGAAGCTTTCTTT
.,TRBJ2-7,TRBV18,14,many,CASSPGVATHEQYF,TGTGCCAGCTCACCGGGAGTCGCGACTCACGAGCAGTACTTC
.,TRBJ2-1,TRBV6-5,15,many,CASSYLPLRDNEQFF,TGTGCCAGCAGTTACTTGCCCTTAAGGGACAATGAGCAGTTCTTC
TRBD2,TRBJ2-1,TRBV3-1,18,.,CASSQDARSGRGYNEQFF,TGTGCCAGCAGCCAAGATGCGAGAAGCGGGAGAGGTTACAATGAGCAGTTCTTC
.,TRBJ1-2,TRBV6-1,14,.,CASTPQGGSRGYTF,TGTGCCAGCACCCCCCAAGGGGGGTCCCGAGGCTACACCTTC
.,TRBJ2-2,TRBV7-9,15,few,CASPVLGTNTGELFF,TGTGCCAGCCCGGTATTGGGTACGAACACCGGGGAGCTGTTTTTT
TRBD2,TRBJ2-3,TRBV24-1,16,many,CATSDLAGGITDTQYF,TGTGCCACCAGTGATCTAGCGGGGGGAATCACAGATACGCAGTATTTT
.,TRBJ1-1,TRBV29-1,12,.,CSVDMRNTEAFF,TGCAGCGTTGATATGCGGAACACTGAAGCTTTCTTT
TRBD1,TRBJ2-7,TRBV13,17,many,CASRRIPGQGKSYEQYF,TGTGCCAGCAGGCGTATTCCGGGACAGGGGAAATCCTACGAGCAGTACTTC
.,TRBJ1-1,TRBV2,14,many,CASSDSLPNTEAFF,TGTGCCAGCAGTGACAGCCTACCGAACACTGAAGCTTTCTTT
TRBD2,TRBJ2-7,TRBV6-1,13,few,CASRTVGLDEQYF,TGTGCCAGCAGGACAGTGGGACTAGACGAGCAGTACTTC
TRBD2,TRBJ2-7,TRBV5-5,17,.,CASSQGTSGTSLYEQYF,TGTGCCAGCAGCCAAGGGACTAGCGGGACGTCACTCTACGAGCAGTACTTC
.,TRBJ2-5,TRBV19,14,few,CASSPFRTKETQYF,TGTGCCAGTAGTCCCTTTAGGACCAAAGAGACCCAGTACTTC
.,TRBJ1-1,TRBV30,14,many,CAWSRGRNPNEAFF,TGTGCCTGGAGCCGCGGACGGAACCCGAATGAAGCTTTCTTT
TRBD1,TRBJ2-7,TRBV27,16,many,CASSSDSTGSSYEQYF,TGTGCCAGCAGCTCCGATTCGACAGGGTCATCCTACGAGCAGTACTTC
.,TRBJ1-1,TRBV29-1,13,few,CSVVVGTSTEAFF,TGCAGCGTAGTCGTGGGGACGAGCACTGAAGCTTTCTTT
.,TRBJ1-5,TRBV30,13,.,CAWSRDSWQPQHF,TGCGCCTGGAGCAGAGATTCATGGCAGCCCCAGCATTTT
.,TRBJ1-2,TRBV6-1,15,many,CASSYHRINNYGYTF,TGTGCCAGCAGTTACCACCGGATTAATAACTATGGCTACACCTTC
TRBD2,TRBJ2-2,TRBV5-1,15,.,CASSVSGREAGELFF,TGCGCCAGCAGCGTAAGCGGGAGGGAAGCCGGGGAGCTGTTTTTT
.,TRBJ2-7,TRBV4-1,15,many,CASSYLTGSSYEQYF,TGCGCCAGCAGTTACCTGACGGGCAGCTCCTACGAGCAGTACTTC
TRBD1,TRBJ1-1,TRBV12-5,14,once,CASGFGTGNTEAFF,TGTGCTAGTGGCTTTGGGACAGGGAACACTGAAGCTTTCTTT
.,TRBJ1-4,TRBV20-1,13,.,CSARTVPNEKLFF,TGCAGTGCGAGGACAGTTCCTAATGAAAAACTGTTTTTT
.,TRBJ2-3,TRBV28,16,.,CASSFNDWKNTDTQYF,TGTGCCAGCAGTTTTAATGATTGGAAGAACACAGATACGCAGTATTTT
TRBD1,TRBJ1-1,TRBV28,15,many,CASSQGGQLNTEAFF,TGTGCCAGCAGTCAGGGGGGACAGCTGAACACTGAAGCTTTCTTT
TRBD1,TRBJ1-2,TRBV6-1,13,.,CASSRQGSVGYTF,TGTGCCAGCAGTCGACAGGGGTCGGTCGGCTACACCTTC
.,TRBJ2-1,TRBV7-6,13,many,CASSLAGANEQFF,TGTGCCAGCAGCTTAGCGGGGGCTAATGAGCAGTTCTTC
.,TRBJ1-1,TRBV20-1,14,few,CSASAPGRNTEAFF,TGCAGTGCTAGTGCACCGGGACGGAACACTGAAGCTTTCTTT
.,TRBJ2-7,TRBV9,14,few,CASSLGIRPLEQYF,TGTGCCAGCAGCCTTGGGATACGACCGCTCGAGCAGTACTTC
.,TRBJ2-5,TRBV6-1,14,many,CASRAGQAQETQYF,TGTGCCAGCAGAGCAGGGCAGGCCCAAGAGACCCAGTACTTC
.,TRBJ2-1,TRBV7-9,10,few,CASDGYEQFF,TGTGCCAGCGATGGGTATGAGCAGTTCTTC
TRBD2,TRBJ2-1,TRBV5-1,15,many,CASSLEAGGVNEQFF,TGCGCCAGCAGCTTGGAAGCGGGAGGGGTGAATGAGCAGTTCTTC
TRBD2,TRBJ2-3,TRBV20-1,15,.,CSARTSGRVTDTQYF,TGCAGTGCTAGAACTAGCGGGAGGGTCACAGATACGCAGTATTTT
.,TRBJ1-2,TRBV3-1,13,many,CASSQEMKGGYTF,TGTGCCAGCAGCCAAGAAATGAAGGGAGGCTACACCTTC
TRBD1,TRBJ2-1,TRBV11-2,15,many,CASSLGTGAYNEQFF,TGTGCCAGCAGCTTAGGGACAGGGGCCTACAATGAGCAGTTCTTC
TRBD2,TRBJ2-1,TRBV7-8,14,many,CASWTSGNYNEQFF,TGTGCCAGTTGGACTAGCGGGAATTACAATGAGCAGTTCTTC
.,TRBJ2-2,TRBV20-1,15,.,CSARSAGHRTGELFF,TGCAGTGCTAGATCAGCGGGCCATAGAACCGGGGAGCTGTTTTTT
.,TRBJ1-3,TRBV19,14,.,CASSTPERGNTIYF,TGTGCCAGTAGCACCCCCGAACGTGGAAACACCATATATTTT
.,TRBJ1-5,TRBV20-1,12,many,CSASNLDQPQHF,TGCAGTGCTAGCAATCTAGATCAGCCCCAGCATTTT
TRBD1,TRBJ1-5,TRBV6-2/TRBV6-3,16,many,CASSYPRQGNTQPQHF,TGTGCCAGCAGTTACCCAAGACAGGGGAATACTCAGCCCCAGCATTTT